This T cell receptor (beta chain) was recorded in a study of OX40 agonist ivuxolimab in advanced cancers. Study-wide context: Intravenous ivuxolimab was administered to patients every 2 weeks at 0.01 to 10 mg/kg.

The repertoire was sequenced with immunoSEQ multiplex PCR; TCRdb's copy has only in-frame clones and lacks some. The data show 45,000 to 55,000 clones, less than 85% seen once. The CDR3 extends over 14 amino acids. Looked up from germline, CDR1 is LGHNA and CDR2 is YSLEER. The V end lost 0 bases, the J end lost 2 bases, and 8 bases lay between the germline ends. Sequenced here: CD4+ or CD8+ T cells sorted from blood, sampled in a trial of the OX40 agonist ivuxolimab. The receptor's source is an adult with an advanced solid tumor such as melanoma, head and neck, liver or kidney cancer. This rearrangement joins TRBV4-3 to TRBJ2-7; D gene unclear. CDR3 sequence: CASSQEGRAYEQYF. The CDR3 DNA sequence: TGCGCCAGCAGCCAAGAAGGTAGAGCCTACGAGCAGTACTTC.